What follows describes a single T cell receptor (beta chain). MiXCR, applied by TCRdb to the 5' RACE reads, yields one record per CDR3 protein. This table has more than 70,000 distinct CDR3 sequences, roughly an eighth appearing once. The data were obtained in a study of early T cells in non-severe SARS-CoV-2 infection. The germline V gene encodes CDR1 DFQATT and CDR2 SNEGSKA (reference sequence). V dropped 5 bases and J dropped 5; count of bases not matched to a gene: 1. The CDR3 is 11 residues long. The sequence derives from an adult who was a healthcare worker with PCR-confirmed SARS-CoV-2 infection or an uninfected control (not recorded which). Sample: whole blood. This chain connects TRBV20-1 to TRBJ2-5, with 8 nucleotides matching TRBD2. The CDR3, as DNA: TGCAGTGCTGGACTAGCCGAGACCCAGTACTTC. Protein: CSAGLAETQYF.